Listed below are T cell receptor beta chains from one sample, sequenced in a study of human T cells and chemical hapten exposure. TCRdb analysed the RACE reads with MiXCR anew, one entry per CDR3 protein. The data show about 50,000 distinct CDR3 sequences, about 9.6% seen once. Sequences were derived from whole blood, sampled in connection with sensitization to the hapten diphenylcyclopropenone (DPC). Receptor source: a woman younger than 45 with alopecia areata. Some clones in this sample may be carry-over from other donors' samples. CDR3s include the opening cysteine and the closing phenylalanine or tryptophan. D genes are given only for firm matches. Not every row has a clone size; where given, it reads once, few, many or a size class.

abundance: .
j_gene: TRBJ2-1
d_gene: .
v_gene: TRBV6-2/TRBV6-3
CDR3aa: CASSYSSNEQFF
CDR3nt: TGTGCCAGCAGTTACTCATCCAATGAGCAGTTCTTC

abundance: few
j_gene: TRBJ2-7
d_gene: TRBD1
v_gene: TRBV7-6
CDR3aa: CASSLGGQGAGEQYF
CDR3nt: TGTGCCAGCAGCTTGGGTGGACAGGGGGCTGGCGAGCAGTACTTC

abundance: few
j_gene: TRBJ1-3
d_gene: .
v_gene: TRBV5-1
CDR3aa: CASSLEAFSGNTIYF
CDR3nt: TGCGCCAGCAGCTTGGAGGCCTTCTCTGGAAACACCATATATTTT

abundance: many
j_gene: TRBJ2-3
d_gene: TRBD2
v_gene: TRBV11-3
CDR3aa: CASSSGTSGATF
CDR3nt: TGTGCCAGCAGCTCCGGGACTAGCGGGGCCACATTT

abundance: .
j_gene: TRBJ2-3
d_gene: .
v_gene: TRBV7-2
CDR3aa: CASSLLASSTDTQYF
CDR3nt: TGTGCCAGCAGCTTACTAGCATCTAGCACAGATACGCAGTATTTT

abundance: many
j_gene: TRBJ1-4
d_gene: .
v_gene: TRBV12-3/TRBV12-4
CDR3aa: CASSRRPPGEGEKLFF
CDR3nt: TGTGCCAGCAGCCGCAGACCCCCAGGGGAAGGTGAAAAACTGTTTTTT

abundance: medium-sized
j_gene: TRBJ1-2
d_gene: .
v_gene: TRBV28
CDR3aa: CASRGAQGNYGYTF
CDR3nt: TGTGCCAGCAGAGGCGCGCAGGGCAACTATGGCTACACCTTC

abundance: few
j_gene: TRBJ2-5
d_gene: .
v_gene: TRBV27
CDR3aa: CASSLSRGRETQYF
CDR3nt: TGTGCCAGCAGTTTATCGAGGGGTCGGGAGACCCAGTACTTC

abundance: few
j_gene: TRBJ1-1
d_gene: TRBD1
v_gene: TRBV7-2
CDR3aa: CASSLPLQGRSTEAFF
CDR3nt: TGTGCCAGCAGCTTACCCCTACAGGGGAGAAGTACTGAAGCTTTCTTT

abundance: many
j_gene: TRBJ1-1
d_gene: .
v_gene: TRBV7-3
CDR3aa: CASSLGKNTEAFF
CDR3nt: TGTGCCAGCAGCTTAGGGAAGAACACTGAAGCTTTCTTT